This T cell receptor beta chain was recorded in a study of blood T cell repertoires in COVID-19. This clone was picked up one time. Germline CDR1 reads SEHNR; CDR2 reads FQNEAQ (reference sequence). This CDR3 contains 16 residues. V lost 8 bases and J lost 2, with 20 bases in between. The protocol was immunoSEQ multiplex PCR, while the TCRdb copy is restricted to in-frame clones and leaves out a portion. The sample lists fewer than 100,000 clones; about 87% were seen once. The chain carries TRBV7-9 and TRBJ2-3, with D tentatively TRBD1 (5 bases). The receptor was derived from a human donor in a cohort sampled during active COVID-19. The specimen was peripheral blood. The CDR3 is CASHTVGQWATDTQYF. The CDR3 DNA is TGTGCCAGCCATACGGTGGGGCAGTGGGCCACAGATACGCAGTATTTT.